This T cell receptor (beta chain) was retrieved from a study of blood T cell repertoires in COVID-19. Study-wide background: The United States, Italy and Spain supplied acute and convalescent COVID-19 samples. Sample material is recorded as cDNA or gDNA derived from T cells, B-cell-depleted T cells, or PBMCs.

TCRdb keeps only in-frame clones here, not all; method: immunoSEQ multiplex PCR. The sample carries 130,000 or so clones, about 89% recorded once. The CDR3 is 12 residues long. Germline CDR1 reads MNHEY; CDR2 reads SVGAGI. The V end was cut by 6 bases, the J end by 4 bases, with 10 bases between. Patients at the Seattle site were enrolled during active infection and followed longitudinally. Sequenced material: peripheral blood. This chain links TRBV6-5 with TRBJ2-7, with D tentatively TRBD2 (6 bases). The sequence was collected from a man in his 60s with COVID-19, enrolled during active disease. The CDR3 protein is CASRGSGYEQYF. The CDR3 DNA sequence: TGTGCCAGCAGGGGGAGCGGGTACGAGCAGTACTTC.